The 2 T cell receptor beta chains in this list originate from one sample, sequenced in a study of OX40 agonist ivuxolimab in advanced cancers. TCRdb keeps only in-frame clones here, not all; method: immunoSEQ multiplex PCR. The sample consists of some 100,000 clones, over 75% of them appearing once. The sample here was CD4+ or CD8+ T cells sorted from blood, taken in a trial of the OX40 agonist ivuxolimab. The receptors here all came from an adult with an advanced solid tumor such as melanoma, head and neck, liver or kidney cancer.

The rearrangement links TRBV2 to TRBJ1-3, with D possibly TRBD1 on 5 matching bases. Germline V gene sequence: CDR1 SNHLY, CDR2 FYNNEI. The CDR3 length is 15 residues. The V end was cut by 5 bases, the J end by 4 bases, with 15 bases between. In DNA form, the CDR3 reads TGTGCCAGCAGTCCCCTTGGGGCTCCGGGAAACACCATATATTTT. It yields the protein CASSPLGAPGNTIYF.

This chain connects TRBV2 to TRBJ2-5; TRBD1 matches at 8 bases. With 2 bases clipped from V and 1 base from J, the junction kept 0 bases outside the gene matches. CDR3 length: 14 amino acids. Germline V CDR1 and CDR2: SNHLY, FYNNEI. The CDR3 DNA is TGTGCCAGCAGTGAACAGGGGGCCCAAGAGACCCAGTACTTC. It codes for CASSEQGAQETQYF.